Listed below are T cell receptor beta chains from one sample, sequenced in a study of blood T cells in healthy people across ages. In TCRdb, the 5' RACE reads were re-called with MiXCR into one record per CDR3 protein. The sample has about 640,000 distinct CDR3 sequences, roughly 43% seen once. Sequencing input: blood. The receptors come from a man aged 80 or over in good health. Each CDR3 is given with its conserved first and last residue. Where a row states a size, it is once, few, many or the class of an expanded clone; other rows omit it.

J | size | V | CDR3
TRBJ2-1 | - | TRBV28 | CASSLPGLANNERFF
TRBJ2-6 | - | TRBV20-1 | CSAPTGAGANVLTF
TRBJ2-1 | - | TRBV4-2 | CACSQGAAGSRYNEQFF
TRBJ1-1 | - | TRBV7-9 | CASSSDLGQGVSNTEAFF
TRBJ1-2 | - | TRBV7-2 | CASSLRDPRTYGYTF
TRBJ1-2 | many | TRBV29-1 | CSAAGGERGYTF
TRBJ1-4 | - | TRBV7-9 | CASSGPQGGEKLFF
TRBJ1-1 | few | TRBV4-3 | CASSSMYGNTEAFF
TRBJ2-2 | - | TRBV15 | CATSRDRGVVTGELFF
TRBJ2-1 | - | TRBV5-1 | CASSPGLAGLYNEQFF
TRBJ1-1 | - | TRBV15 | CATSRDQGRAFF
TRBJ2-4 | few | TRBV6-6 | CASSYSVSGVANIQYF
TRBJ2-7 | - | TRBV6-6 | CASRQMTGGLYEQYF
TRBJ1-4 | few | TRBV7-3 | CASSDAERENEKLFF
TRBJ1-6 | few | TRBV14 | CASSQGISEFLPLHF
TRBJ2-5 | many | TRBV2 | CASSGDRIQETQYF
TRBJ2-7 | - | TRBV15 | CATSRDEGADEQYF
TRBJ2-3 | - | TRBV7-6 | CASSRSRATDTQYF
TRBJ1-5 | once | TRBV28 | CASSNRVNSNQPQHF
TRBJ1-6 | - | TRBV9 | CASSAGQGASSPLHF
TRBJ2-5 | - | TRBV12-3/TRBV12-4 | CASSFYGDTQETQYF
TRBJ1-2 | - | TRBV20-1 | CSARDGGSDYGYTF
TRBJ2-7 | - | TRBV30 | CAWSVGGALFHEQYF
TRBJ2-7 | many | TRBV21-1 | CASSKGTYEQYF
TRBJ1-5 | - | TRBV7-2 | CASSINRGPNQPQHF
TRBJ1-4 | many | TRBV6-2/TRBV6-3 | CASRRGGGEKLFF
TRBJ2-3 | - | TRBV6-5 | CASSYRQRTDTQYF